The sequence of this T cell receptor (beta chain) was determined in a study of cytomegalovirus exposure and HLA in healthy donors. Points from the study as a whole: Earlier analysis found most TCR beta V segments productive about 90% or about 30% of the time. In a later analysis, around 18,000 TCR beta sequences were associated with HLA alleles at 0.05 false discovery rate.

The V gene's germline CDR1 is MNHEY and CDR2 SVGAGI. The CDR3 has 13 amino acids. V dropped 8 bases and J dropped 3; count of bases not matched to a gene: 4. The study ran its PCR with 60 Vbeta and 13 Jbeta primers. Measured with immunoSEQ multiplex PCR; TCRdb has only the in-frame clones, and not every one. The sample consists of more than 95,000 clones, roughly 80% of them appearing once. As concerns this clone: Its antigen is unidentified.

The J gene is TRBJ2-7, the V gene TRBV6-5, with 10 bases identical to TRBD1. Sequencing input: PBMCs. The receptor was isolated from a man aged 30 to 39 in good health and CMV-seronegative. The CDR3 region is CASGQGVNYEQYF. CDR3 coding DNA: TGTGCCAGCGGACAGGGGGTGAACTACGAGCAGTACTTC.